What follows are 20 T cell receptor beta chains derived from one specimen sequenced in a study of CD8 T cells in ankylosing spondylitis. Study observations and caveats: It appeared that ankylosing spondylitis blood was characterized by a TCR beta motif of seven or eight highly homologous variants.

TCRdb re-analysed the 5' RACE reads in MiXCR, keeping a single row per CDR3 protein. The sample yields over 600,000 distinct CDR3 sequences, 15% to 20% seen once. These TCRs' antigens remain unknown. The material sequenced was blood, either unsorted or a sorted T cell fraction (not recorded which). The receptors shown here come from a male donor with ankylosing spondylitis.

The V call is TRBV15, the J call TRBJ2-1; 7 bases align to TRBD1. The CDR3 length is 17 residues. Germline V CDR1 and CDR2: LNHNV, YYDKDF (reference sequence). V was clipped by 3 bases and J by 0 bases; unmatched bases: 8. The CDR3 sequence is CATSSDTGESSYNEQFF. CDR3 nucleotide sequence: TGTGCCACCAGCAGTGACACAGGGGAGAGCTCCTACAATGAGCAGTTCTTC.

This clonotype was observed a handful of times. CDR3 protein: CASSQDWKAQQYF. Here the CDR3 DNA reads TGTGCCAGCAGCCAAGATTGGAAGGCACAGCAGTACTTC. The chain has TRBV3-1 and TRBJ2-7; D gene uncertain. Trimming took off 0 bases at V and 8 bases at J, with 11 bases between the two ends. The CDR3 extends over 13 amino acids. Germline loops: CDR1 LGHDT, CDR2 YNNKEL (reference sequence).

This chain connects TRBV5-5 to TRBJ1-5; no clear D. Germline CDR1 and CDR2: SGHKS and YYEKEE (reference sequence). The CDR3 is made up of 12 amino acids. The germline V and J ends were trimmed by 3 bases and 6 bases, with 7 bases remaining between them. CDR3 nucleotide sequence: TGTGCCAGCAGCTCTGAGACTCAGCCCCAGCATTTT. Translation gives CASSSETQPQHF.

This clonotype was recorded many times. This rearrangement joins TRBV10-3 to TRBJ1-1, with a possible D match to TRBD1 (6 bases). The V and J ends lost 2 bases and 5 bases respectively, with 9 bases between them. This CDR3 spans 13 amino acids. Germline loops: CDR1 ENHRY, CDR2 SYGVKD. The CDR3 coding sequence is TGTGCCATCAGTGAGCAGGGGTCGACTGAAGCTTTCTTT. Translation: CAISEQGSTEAFF.

This chain joins TRBV6-2 or TRBV6-3 and TRBJ2-5; D call uncertain. V lost 2 bases and J 4 bases, leaving 11 bases between the germline ends. Germline V gene sequence: CDR1 MNHEY, CDR2 SVGEGT. The CDR3 runs to 14 residues. CDR3 nucleotides: TGTGCCAGCAGTTACGGCGGAGTTGGAGAGACCCAGTACTTC. Protein sequence: CASSYGGVGETQYF.

This clonotype was counted between two and nine times. The genes are TRBV20-1 and TRBJ2-5, with D maybe TRBD1 (6 bases). Trimming took off 6 bases at V and 4 bases at J, with 15 bases between the two ends. This CDR3 region has 13 residues. Germline V gene sequence: CDR1 DFQATT, CDR2 SNEGSKA (reference sequence). CDR3: CSAILQGSETQYF. The CDR3 DNA reads as TGCAGTGCCATCCTGCAGGGGTCAGAGACCCAGTACTTC.

This clonotype was counted only a few times. The chain couples TRBV10-3 to TRBJ2-7; D ambiguous. Trimming left V 3 bases short and J 0 bases short, with 9 bases between. The CDR3 runs 14 residues. Germline-derived CDR1 and CDR2 are ENHRY and SYGVKD. In DNA form, the CDR3 reads TGTGCCATCAGTGATTTCGCCTCCTCCTACGAGCAGTACTTC. Translated, it gives CAISDFASSYEQYF.

The V and J genes are TRBV20-1 and TRBJ2-5, with D tentatively TRBD2 (6 bases). Germline V CDR1 and CDR2: DFQATT, SNEGSKA (reference sequence). This CDR3 has 13 residues. Deletions cut 5 bases from V and 5 bases from J, with 15 bases between. In DNA, the CDR3 is TGCAGTGCTCCCCCGAACGCGGGGGAGACCCAGTACTTC. Translated: CSAPPNAGETQYF.

This clonotype was counted a few times. The genes are TRBV20-1 and TRBJ2-7; D uncertain. The CDR3 is made up of 13 amino acids. CDR1 is DFQATT, CDR2 SNEGSKA, per germline (reference sequence). Trimming cost V 0 bases and J 2 bases, with 8 bases left between them. In nucleotides, the CDR3 is TGCAGTGCTAGAGAAGGCGGAGCCTACGAGCAGTACTTC. Translated, it gives CSAREGGAYEQYF.

This clonotype appeared many times. The J gene is TRBJ2-2, the V gene TRBV12-3 or TRBV12-4; 7 bases are shared with TRBD1. The trim removed 5 bases at V and 4 bases at J, leaving 4 bases unmatched. The CDR3 runs to 14 residues. In DNA form, the CDR3 reads TGTGCCAGCAGTCGACAGGGAAGCACCGGGGAGCTGTTTTTT. Its protein is CASSRQGSTGELFF.

This clonotype has only one observation. This chain connects TRBV5-5 to TRBJ2-1, with TRBD2 matching over 7 bases. The V gene's germline CDR1 is SGHKS and CDR2 YYEKEE (reference sequence). This CDR3 is built from 15 residues. Trimming at V came to 4 bases and at J to 5 bases, leaving 9 bases not matched to a gene. The CDR3, as DNA: TGTGCCAGCAGCCTGAGCGGGGCTTTCGACAATGAGCAGTTCTTC. Translation gives CASSLSGAFDNEQFF.

Only a few counts were recorded for this clonotype. This chain links TRBV3-1 with TRBJ1-4; 7 nucleotides match TRBD1. CDR3 length: 14 residues. V lost 4 bases to trimming and J lost 6 bases; unmatched junction nucleotides: 5. Germline lookup yields CDR1 LGHDT and CDR2 YNNKEL (reference sequence). CDR3 sequence reads: CASSPQGRDEKLFF. For the CDR3, the DNA is TGTGCCAGCAGCCCACAGGGGAGAGATGAAAAACTGTTTTTT.

Concerning this clonotype itself: At one end the junction does not follow the germline gene, possibly because of a read error. The chain employs TRBV6-2 or TRBV6-3 and TRBJ2-7, with D possibly being TRBD2 (6 bases). CDR1 is MNHEY, CDR2 SVGEGT, per germline. This CDR3 is 14 amino acids long. DNA of the CDR3: TGTGCCAGCAGGCCTTCCGGGACTCCATACCATAGCTCCTTC. Residues: CASRPSGTPYHSSF.

V is TRBV4-3 and J is TRBJ2-7, with D maybe TRBD2 (7 bases). V was cut by 8 bases and J by 6 bases, with 20 bases left in between. The CDR3 length is 14 residues. CDR1 and CDR2 from the germline V gene are LGHNA and YSLEER. The CDR3 bases are TGCGCCAGCGCCCGGGGGCGGGAGTTGGCCGAGCAGTACTTC. Its protein product is CASARGRELAEQYF.

The CDR3 DNA reads TGCGCCAGCAGCCAAGATACGGCTAGCGGGAGATACAATGAGCAGTTCTTC. Amino acid sequence: CASSQDTASGRYNEQFF. The genes are TRBV4-3 and TRBJ2-1; 10 bases match TRBD2. V shed 0 bases and J 4 bases; nucleotides not matched to a gene: 6. The CDR3 extends over 17 amino acids. Germline V CDR1 and CDR2: LGHNA, YSLEER.

The chain links TRBV4-2 to TRBJ1-4; no definite D call. The CDR3 extends over 17 amino acids. Trimming removed 0 bases from V and 0 bases from J, with 11 bases in between. Germline V CDR1 and CDR2: LGHNA, YNFKEQ. CDR3 bases: TGTGCCAGCAGCCAAGATCCCCATAAGGCAACTAATGAAAAACTGTTTTTT. As protein: CASSQDPHKATNEKLFF.

The chain joins TRBV5-1 to TRBJ2-3, with TRBD2 matching 10 bases. Germline lookup yields CDR1 SGHRS and CDR2 YFSETQ. The CDR3 has 14 amino acids. V was pared by 4 bases and J by 8 bases, with 7 bases of the junction left unmatched. The CDR3 protein is CASSVPSSGGTQYF. The DNA for the CDR3 is TGCGCCAGCAGCGTCCCCTCTAGCGGGGGTACGCAGTATTTT.

J is TRBJ2-1 and V is TRBV5-6; a weak D match, TRBD2 (6 bases). Germline CDR1 and CDR2: SGHDT and YYEEEE. V shed 2 bases and J shed 5 bases, with 14 bases lying between them. This CDR3 is built from 15 residues. This CDR3 is CASSLSGVGDNEQFF. The CDR3 region has the DNA TGTGCCAGCAGCTTATCGGGAGTTGGAGACAATGAGCAGTTCTTC.

The chain combines TRBV29-1 with TRBJ2-2, with 9 bases identical to TRBD2. The CDR3 covers 15 residues. The germline gives CDR1 SQVTM, CDR2 ANQGSEA. Trimming removed 4 bases from V and 5 bases from J; junction bases left unmatched: 8. In nucleotides, the CDR3 is TGCAGCGTTGGGGTGACTAGCGGAGGGACCGGGGAGCTGTTTTTT. Translating gives CSVGVTSGGTGELFF.

This clonotype was picked up a small number of times. The V and J genes are TRBV27 and TRBJ2-7, with D possibly matching TRBD2 (5 bases). The CDR3 is 16 residues long. Germline V CDR1 and CDR2: MNHEY, SMNVEV (reference sequence). V was cut by 3 bases and J by 4 bases, with 19 bases left in between. The CDR3 loop is CASSFSWGTRSYEQYF. The CDR3 nucleotides read TGTGCCAGCAGTTTCTCGTGGGGTACTAGGTCTTACGAGCAGTACTTC.